The 9 T cell receptor beta chains below all came from one sample that was sequenced in a study of vaccination and CD4 T cells after COVID-19. Treatment given: roughly 11-day PBMC culture with coronavirus spike peptide pools or control peptides (ViraFEST assay). No cognate antigen is known for these TCRs. The Oncomine TCR Beta short-read assay sequenced DNA from cultured CD4+ T cells. TCRdb fed the PCR reads into MiXCR, producing one record per CDR3 protein. The data show roughly 20,000 distinct CDR3 sequences, approximately 40% seen once. The specimen was CD4+ T cells from blood, cultured in vitro, collected before SARS-CoV-2 vaccination. These receptors all stem from a human donor who had recovered from COVID-19.

This chain links TRBV9 with TRBJ1-2, with TRBD1 matching 10 bases. The CDR3 spans 13 residues. The germline V gene has CDR1 SGDLS and CDR2 YYNGEE. With V trimmed by 4 bases and J by 6 bases, 3 bases remained unmatched. CDR3 region: CASSSGTGDGYTF. CDR3 nucleotides: TGTGCCAGCAGCTCCGGGACAGGGGATGGCTACACCTTC.

The chain couples TRBV24-1 to TRBJ1-5; 8 bases are shared with TRBD1. V lost 7 bases and J lost 6; bases outside the gene matches: 7. The V gene's germline CDR1 is KGHDR and CDR2 SFDVKD. This CDR3 spans 14 amino acids. The CDR3 nucleotides are TGTGCCACCAGCGGCAGGGGGCCAGGTCAGCCCCAGCATTTT. Translation: CATSGRGPGQPQHF.

The sample holds a few counts of this clonotype. The rearrangement uses TRBV7-7 and TRBJ2-2; tentatively, D is TRBD1 (5 bases). The CDR3 totals 13 residues. V lost 5 bases and J 4 bases, leaving 8 bases between the germline ends. Germline CDR1 and CDR2: SSHAT and FNYEAQ (reference sequence). CDR3 sequence (DNA): TGTGCCAGCAGCCCCCAGGGCACCGGGGAGCTGTTTTTT. It yields the protein CASSPQGTGELFF.

The chain combines TRBV19 with TRBJ2-5; D call uncertain. The length of the CDR3 is 11 residues. CDR1 LNHDA and CDR2 SQIVND come from the germline V gene (reference sequence). V shed 5 bases and J shed 9 bases, with 10 bases lying between them. Written as DNA, the CDR3 is TGTGCCAGTAGTCCAGGTCAGGCCCAGTACTTC. As protein: CASSPGQAQYF. Together with reference TRBV19 and TRBJ2-5, the CDR3 gives the full variable domain: DGGITQSPKYLFRKEGQNVTLSCEQNLNHDAMYWYRQDPGQGLRLIYYSQIVNDFQKGDIAEGYSVSREKKESFPLTVTSAQKNPTAFYLCASSPGQAQYFGPGTRLLVL.

In its sample, this clonotype was seen a few times. V usage is TRBV7-2 and J usage is TRBJ1-1; 8 nucleotides match TRBD1. The germline CDR1 and CDR2 sequences are SGHTA and FQGNSA. The CDR3 consists of 15 residues. J lost 3 bases, V lost 5 bases, and 8 bases had no gene match. DNA of the CDR3: TGTGCCAGCAGCGTTCAAACAGGGGGGTACACTGAAGCTTTCTTT. It encodes CASSVQTGGYTEAFF.

This clonotype was seen a few times. V and J are TRBV25-1 and TRBJ1-6; TRBD1 is a possible D gene (5 bases). Looked up from germline, CDR1 is MGHDK and CDR2 is SYGVNS. V was trimmed by 4 bases and J by 11 bases, leaving 27 bases between them. This CDR3 is 18 amino acids long. DNA of the CDR3: TGTGCCAGCAGTGGAGGCTCAGCGGGACGGACGTGGAGAGCACCCCTCCACTTT. It is translated as CASSGGSAGRTWRAPLHF.

The V gene is TRBV6-5, the J gene TRBJ2-5, with 13 bases matching TRBD2. Germline loops: CDR1 MNHEY, CDR2 SVGAGI. CDR3 size: 16 residues. V was pared by 4 bases and J by 3 bases, with 5 bases of the junction left unmatched. The CDR3: CASSSTSGGEKETQYF. CDR3 nucleotide sequence: TGTGCCAGCAGTTCCACTAGCGGGGGGGAGAAAGAGACCCAGTACTTC.

The chain employs TRBV6-2 or TRBV6-3 and TRBJ1-5; maybe TRBD1 (6 bases). Germline CDR1 MNHEY, CDR2 SVGEGT. Trimming left V 10 bases short and J 3 bases short, with 16 bases between. The CDR3 contains 14 residues. CDR3: CATGRGAFNQPQHF. Written as DNA, the CDR3 is TGTGCCACGGGCCGGGGGGCATTCAATCAGCCCCAGCATTTT.

The chain joins TRBV7-2 to TRBJ1-2; D is perhaps TRBD1 (5 bases). CDR3 length: 15 amino acids. Germline CDR1 reads SGHTA; CDR2 reads FQGNSA. The V gene lost 6 bases and the J gene lost 0 bases, with 14 bases spanning the gap. CDR3 protein: CASSAQTVANYGYTF. The DNA for the CDR3 is TGTGCCAGCAGTGCCCAGACAGTAGCTAACTATGGCTACACCTTC.